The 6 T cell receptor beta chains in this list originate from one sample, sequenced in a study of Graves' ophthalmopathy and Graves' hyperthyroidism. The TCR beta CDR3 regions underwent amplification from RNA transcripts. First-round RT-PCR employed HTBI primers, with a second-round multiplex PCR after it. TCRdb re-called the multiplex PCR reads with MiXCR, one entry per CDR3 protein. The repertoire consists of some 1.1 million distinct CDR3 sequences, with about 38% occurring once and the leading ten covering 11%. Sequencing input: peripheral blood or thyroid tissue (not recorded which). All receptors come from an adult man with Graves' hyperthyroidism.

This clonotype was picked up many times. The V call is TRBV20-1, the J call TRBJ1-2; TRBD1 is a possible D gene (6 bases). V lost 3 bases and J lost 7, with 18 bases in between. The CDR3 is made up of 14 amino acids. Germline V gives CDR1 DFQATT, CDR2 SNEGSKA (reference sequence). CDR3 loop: CSASRGGPESGYTF. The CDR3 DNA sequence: TGCAGTGCTAGTAGGGGGGGACCGGAGAGTGGCTACACCTTC.

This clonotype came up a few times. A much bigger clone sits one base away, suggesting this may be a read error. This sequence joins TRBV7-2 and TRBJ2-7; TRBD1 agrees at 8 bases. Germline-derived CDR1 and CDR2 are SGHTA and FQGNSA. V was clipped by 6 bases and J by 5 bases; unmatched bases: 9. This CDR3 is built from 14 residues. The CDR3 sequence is CASRETGAVDEQYF. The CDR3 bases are TGTGCCAGCAGGGAGACAGGGGCCGTGGACGAGCAGTACTTC.

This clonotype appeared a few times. In DNA form, the CDR3 reads TGCGCCAGCAGCTTGTGGGGTAAGAACACTGAAGCTTTCTTT. Encoded protein: CASSLWGKNTEAFF. The genes are TRBV5-1 and TRBJ1-1, with D unresolved. The CDR3 is 14 amino acids. Germline V gene lookup returns CDR1 SGHRS and CDR2 YFSETQ. V lost 1 base, J lost 1 base, and 8 bases lay in between.

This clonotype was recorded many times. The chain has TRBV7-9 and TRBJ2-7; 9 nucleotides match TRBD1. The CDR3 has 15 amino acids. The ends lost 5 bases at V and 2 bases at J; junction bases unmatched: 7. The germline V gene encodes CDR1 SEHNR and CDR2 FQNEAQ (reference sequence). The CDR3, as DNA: TGTGCCAGCAGCCGGACCGGGACAGGGACCTACGAGCAGTACTTC. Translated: CASSRTGTGTYEQYF.

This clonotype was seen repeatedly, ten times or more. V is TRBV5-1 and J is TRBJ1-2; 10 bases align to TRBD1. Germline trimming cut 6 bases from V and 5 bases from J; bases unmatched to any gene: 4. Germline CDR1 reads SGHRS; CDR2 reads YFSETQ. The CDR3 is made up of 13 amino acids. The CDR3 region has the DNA TGCGCCAGCAACACGGACAGGGGGTATGGCTACACCTTC. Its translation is CASNTDRGYGYTF.

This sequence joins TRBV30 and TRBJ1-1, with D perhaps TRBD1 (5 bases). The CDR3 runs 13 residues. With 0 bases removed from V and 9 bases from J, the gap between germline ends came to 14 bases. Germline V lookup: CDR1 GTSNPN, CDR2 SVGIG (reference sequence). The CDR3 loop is CAWSVRRGLQAFF. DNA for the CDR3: TGTGCCTGGAGTGTAAGGAGGGGACTACAAGCTTTCTTT.